This T cell receptor beta chain was recovered during a study of blood T cells in healthy people across ages. A sample-barcoded 5' primer and a J-beta primer mix were used in a second PCR of roughly 7 to 11 cycles. TCRdb reprocessed the 5' RACE reads with MiXCR, giving one entry per CDR3 protein. The table shows 600,000 to 900,000 distinct CDR3 sequences, with about 26% occurring only once. The table lists this clonotype with a few counts. Trimming took 2 bases from V and 6 from J, leaving 9 bases between them. Germline V gene sequence: CDR1 LGHDT, CDR2 YNNKEL (reference sequence). The length of the CDR3 is 13 residues. This same sample was also part of a study on T cells of mothers and their children.

This TCR was recovered from a boy aged 5-17 years in good health. The chain has TRBV3-1 and TRBJ2-3, with a weak D call TRBD1 (6 bases). The sample consisted of blood. For the CDR3, the DNA is TGTGCCAGCAGCCAATTAAGGGGGGATACGCAGTATTTT. Its translation: CASSQLRGDTQYF.